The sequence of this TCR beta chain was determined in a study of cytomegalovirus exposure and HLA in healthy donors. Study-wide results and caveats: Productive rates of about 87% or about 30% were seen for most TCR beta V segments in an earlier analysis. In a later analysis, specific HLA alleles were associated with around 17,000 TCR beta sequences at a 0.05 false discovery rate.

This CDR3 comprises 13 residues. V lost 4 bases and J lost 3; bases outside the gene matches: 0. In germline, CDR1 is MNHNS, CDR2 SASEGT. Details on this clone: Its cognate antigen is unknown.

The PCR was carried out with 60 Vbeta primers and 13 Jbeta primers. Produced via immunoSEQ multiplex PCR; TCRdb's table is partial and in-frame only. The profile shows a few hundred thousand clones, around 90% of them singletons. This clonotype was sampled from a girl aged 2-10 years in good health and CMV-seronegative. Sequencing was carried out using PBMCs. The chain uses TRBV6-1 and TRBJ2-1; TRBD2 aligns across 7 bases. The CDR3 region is CASSGTSYNEQFF. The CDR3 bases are TGTGCCAGCAGTGGGACTAGCTACAATGAGCAGTTCTTC.